This TCR beta chain originates from a study of T cells in Graves' hyperthyroidism and ophthalmopathy. This CDR3 spans 20 amino acids. From germline, CDR1 is PRHDT and CDR2 FYEKMQ (reference sequence). The V gene end was trimmed by 4 bases and the J gene end by 0 bases; junction bases not matched to a gene: 18. From RNA transcripts, TCR beta CDR3 regions were amplified. During a first-round RT-PCR of the TCR CDR3, the HTBI primer set was used. TCRdb independently ran MiXCR on the multiplex PCR reads; one entry per CDR3 protein. The sample contains around 620,000 distinct CDR3 sequences, over 12% of which appear only once. Overall study findings and caveats: Most expanded thyroid clonotypes above 0.001 recurred in blood.

Notes on this clonotype: The antigen is not known.

Sequencing was done on a sample of blood. V and J are TRBV13 and TRBJ2-4; 7 nucleotides align to TRBD1. This clonotype was obtained from a young woman with Graves' ophthalmopathy. The CDR3 DNA is TGTGCCAGCAGCTCAACGGGACAGCGAGAGCAGACTTTAGCCAAAAACATTCAGTACTTC. The encoded protein is CASSSTGQREQTLAKNIQYF.